This T cell receptor beta chain was captured in a study of early T cells in non-severe SARS-CoV-2 infection. This CDR3 is built from 16 residues. The germline gives CDR1 SGHAT, CDR2 FQNNGV. The V gene lost 1 base and the J gene lost 4 bases, with 14 bases spanning the gap. TCRdb re-derived calls from the 5' RACE reads in MiXCR, one entry per CDR3 protein. Of about 100,000 distinct CDR3 sequences listed, approximately 13% are singletons. V gene TRBV11-2 combines with J gene TRBJ2-1, with D possibly matching TRBD2 (7 bases). The origin of this receptor is an adult who was a healthcare worker with PCR-confirmed SARS-CoV-2 infection or an uninfected control (not recorded which). Material for sequencing was whole blood. The CDR3 here is CASSLVGGAFYNEQFF. Here the CDR3 DNA reads TGTGCCAGCAGCTTAGTAGGGGGGGCGTTTTACAATGAGCAGTTCTTC.